This is a list of T cell receptor beta chains from one sample in a study of cytomegalovirus exposure and HLA in healthy donors. Produced via immunoSEQ multiplex PCR; TCRdb's table is partial and in-frame only. The table lists 95,000 to 130,000 clones, about 86% of them singletons, with roughly 3.9% in the top ten. Material for sequencing was PBMCs. These receptors all come from a woman in her twenties or thirties in good health and CMV-seronegative. The CDR3 runs from the conserved cysteine through the conserved F or W. D genes are given only for firm matches. Part of the rows lack a size; the others show once, few, many or a class for expanded clones.

-,TRBJ2-7,few,TRBV19,CASSIDAQTGAVYEQYF,TGTGCCAGTAGTATAGATGCCCAGACAGGCGCCGTCTACGAGCAGTACTTC
-,TRBJ2-3,-,TRBV28,CASSPIAATDTQYF,TGTGCCAGCAGTCCAATAGCGGCGACAGATACGCAGTATTTT
-,TRBJ2-1,-,TRBV7-2,CASSSGSYNEQFF,TGTGCCAGCAGCTCGGGATCCTACAATGAGCAGTTCTTC
TRBD1,TRBJ2-2,few,TRBV18,CASSLPGTGYTGELFF,TGTGCCAGCTCATTACCCGGGACAGGCTACACCGGGGAGCTGTTTTTT
TRBD2,TRBJ2-3,-,TRBV30,CAWEGNSGLTDTQYF,TGTGCCTGGGAGGGTAATAGCGGGCTGACAGATACGCAGTATTTT
TRBD1,TRBJ2-7,once,TRBV5-1,CASSLEGTGDVQYF,TGCGCCAGCAGCCTTGAAGGGACAGGGGATGTGCAGTACTTC
-,TRBJ2-1,-,TRBV10-2,CASSGVNNEQFF,TGCGCCAGCAGTGGCGTTAACAATGAGCAGTTCTTC
-,TRBJ2-7,-,TRBV7-9,CSSSRDSYEQYF,TGTTCCAGCAGCCGAGACAGCTACGAGCAGTACTTC
-,TRBJ2-1,-,TRBV5-1,CASSLGPSAYNEQFF,TGCGCCAGCAGCTTGGGCCCTAGCGCGTACAATGAGCAGTTCTTC
-,TRBJ1-4,-,TRBV19,CATKGIQGEKLFF,TGTGCCACCAAGGGAATCCAGGGGGAAAAACTGTTTTTT
TRBD2,TRBJ2-1,-,TRBV5-1,CASSLVAGAYNEQFF,TGCGCCAGCAGCTTGGTAGCGGGGGCCTACAATGAGCAGTTCTTC
TRBD2,TRBJ2-5,many,TRBV7-2,CASSLRGAGGETQYF,TGTGCCAGCAGCTTAAGAGGGGCGGGGGGTGAGACCCAGTACTTC
-,TRBJ2-1,-,TRBV27,CASSLGLNNEQFF,TGTGCCAGCAGTTTAGGACTGAACAATGAGCAGTTCTTC
TRBD2,TRBJ2-1,few,TRBV11-2,CASSLVRGGSYNEQFF,TGTGCCAGCAGCTTAGTACGGGGGGGGTCCTACAATGAGCAGTTCTTC
TRBD2,TRBJ2-7,-,TRBV5-1,CASSQAGGIYEQYF,TGCGCCAGCAGCCAAGCGGGAGGAATATACGAGCAGTACTTC
-,TRBJ2-1,-,TRBV5-1,CASSSYGRNGEQFF,TGCGCCAGCAGCTCGTATGGGAGAAACGGCGAGCAGTTCTTC
TRBD2,TRBJ2-5,-,TRBV7-2,CASSWTGTSGTRETQYF,TGTGCCAGCAGCTGGACCGGGACTAGCGGGACTCGGGAGACCCAGTACTTC
-,TRBJ2-4,-,TRBV11-1,CASSPREPNIQYF,TGTGCCAGCAGCCCCCGCGAACCTAACATTCAGTACTTC